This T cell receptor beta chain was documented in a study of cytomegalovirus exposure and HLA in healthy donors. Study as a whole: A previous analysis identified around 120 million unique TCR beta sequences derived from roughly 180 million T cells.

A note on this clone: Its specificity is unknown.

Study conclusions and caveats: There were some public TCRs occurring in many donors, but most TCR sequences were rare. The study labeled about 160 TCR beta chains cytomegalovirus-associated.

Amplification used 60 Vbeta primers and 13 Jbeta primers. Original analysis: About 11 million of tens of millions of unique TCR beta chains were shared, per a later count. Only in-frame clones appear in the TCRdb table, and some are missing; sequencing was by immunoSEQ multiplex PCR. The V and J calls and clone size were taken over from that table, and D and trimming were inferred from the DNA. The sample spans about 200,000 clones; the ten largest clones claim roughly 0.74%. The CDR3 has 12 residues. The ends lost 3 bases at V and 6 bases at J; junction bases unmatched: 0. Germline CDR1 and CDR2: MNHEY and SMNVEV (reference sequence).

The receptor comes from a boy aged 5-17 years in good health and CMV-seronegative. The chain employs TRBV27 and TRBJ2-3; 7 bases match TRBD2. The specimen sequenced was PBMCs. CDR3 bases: TGTGCCAGCAGTTTGGGGGGGGATACGCAGTATTTT. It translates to CASSLGGDTQYF.